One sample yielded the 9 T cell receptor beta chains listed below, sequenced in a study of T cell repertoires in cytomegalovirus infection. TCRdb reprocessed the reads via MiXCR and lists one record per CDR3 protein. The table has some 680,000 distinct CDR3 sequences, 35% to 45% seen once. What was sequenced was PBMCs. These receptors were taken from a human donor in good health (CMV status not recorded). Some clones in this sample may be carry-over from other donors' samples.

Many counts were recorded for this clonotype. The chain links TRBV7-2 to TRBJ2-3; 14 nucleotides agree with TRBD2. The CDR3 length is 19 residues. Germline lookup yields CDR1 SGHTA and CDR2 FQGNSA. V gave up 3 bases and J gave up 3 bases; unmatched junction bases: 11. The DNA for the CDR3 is TGTGCCAGCAGCTTTCTGAGACTAGCGGGAGGGGGGGGGACAGATACGCAGTATTTT. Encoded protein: CASSFLRLAGGGGTDTQYF.

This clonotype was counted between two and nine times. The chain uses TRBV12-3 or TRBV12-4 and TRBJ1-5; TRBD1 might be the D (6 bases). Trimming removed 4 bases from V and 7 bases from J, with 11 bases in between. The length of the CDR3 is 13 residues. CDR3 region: CASSWGRMQPQHF. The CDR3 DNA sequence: TGTGCCAGCAGTTGGGGGCGGATGCAGCCCCAGCATTTT.

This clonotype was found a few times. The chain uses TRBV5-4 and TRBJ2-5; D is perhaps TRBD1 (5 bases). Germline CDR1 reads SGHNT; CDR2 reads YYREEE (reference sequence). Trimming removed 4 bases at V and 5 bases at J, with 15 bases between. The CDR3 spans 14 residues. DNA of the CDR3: TGTGCCAGCAGCCCCTGGGGCCAATTGGAGACCCAGTACTTC. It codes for CASSPWGQLETQYF. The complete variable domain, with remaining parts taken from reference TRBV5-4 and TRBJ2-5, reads ETGVTQSPTHLIKTRGQQVTLRCSSQSGHNTVSWYQQALGQGPQFIFQYYREEENGRGNFPPRFSGLQFPNYSSELNVNALELDDSALYLCASSPWGQLETQYFGPGTRLLVL.

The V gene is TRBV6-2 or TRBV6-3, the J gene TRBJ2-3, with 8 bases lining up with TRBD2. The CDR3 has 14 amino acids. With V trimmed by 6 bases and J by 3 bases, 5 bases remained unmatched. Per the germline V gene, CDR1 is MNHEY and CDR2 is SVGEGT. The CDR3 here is CASRRQRETDTQYF. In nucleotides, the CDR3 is TGTGCCAGCAGACGGCAGCGGGAGACAGATACGCAGTATTTT.

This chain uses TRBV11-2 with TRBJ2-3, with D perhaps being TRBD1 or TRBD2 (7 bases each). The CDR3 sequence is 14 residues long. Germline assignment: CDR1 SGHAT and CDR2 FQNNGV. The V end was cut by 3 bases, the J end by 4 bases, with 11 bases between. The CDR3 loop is CASSFRGRADTQYF. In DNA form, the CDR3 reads TGTGCCAGCAGCTTCAGGGGGAGGGCAGATACGCAGTATTTT.

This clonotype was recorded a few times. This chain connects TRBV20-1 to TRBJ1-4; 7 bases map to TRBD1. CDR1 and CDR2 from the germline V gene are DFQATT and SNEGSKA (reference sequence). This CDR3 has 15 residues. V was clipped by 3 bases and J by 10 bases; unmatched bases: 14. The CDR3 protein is CSARERDRPSRKLFF. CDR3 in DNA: TGCAGTGCTAGGGAAAGGGACAGACCTAGCCGAAAACTGTTTTTT.

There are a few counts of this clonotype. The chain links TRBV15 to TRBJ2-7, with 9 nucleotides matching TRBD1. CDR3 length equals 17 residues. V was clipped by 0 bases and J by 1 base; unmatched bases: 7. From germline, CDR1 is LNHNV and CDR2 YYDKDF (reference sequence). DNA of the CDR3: TGTGCCACCAGCAGAGATCACGGGACAGGGATGTCCTACGAGCAGTACTTC. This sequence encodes CATSRDHGTGMSYEQYF.

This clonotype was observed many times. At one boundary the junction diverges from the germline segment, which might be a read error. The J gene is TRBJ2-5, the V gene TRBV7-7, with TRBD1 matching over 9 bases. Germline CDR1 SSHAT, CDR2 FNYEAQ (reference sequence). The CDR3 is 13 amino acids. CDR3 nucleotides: TGTGCTAGCAGCTTAGGACAGGGGGAGACCCAGTACTTC. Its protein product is CASSLGQGETQYF.

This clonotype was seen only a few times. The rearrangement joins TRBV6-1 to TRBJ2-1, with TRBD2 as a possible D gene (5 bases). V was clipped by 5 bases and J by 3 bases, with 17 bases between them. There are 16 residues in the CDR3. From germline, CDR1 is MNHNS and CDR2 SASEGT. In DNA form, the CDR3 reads TGTGCCAGCAGTTACGCCCAGCGGAGGAACTACAATGAGCAGTTCTTC. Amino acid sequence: CASSYAQRRNYNEQFF.